The 28 T cell receptor beta chains below come from one sample, sequenced in a study of cytomegalovirus exposure and HLA in healthy donors (dated by TCRdb to 2017 to 2019). Library preparation was by the immunoSEQ multiplex PCR assay. For the multiplex PCR, a mixture combining 60 forward primers for TCR Vbeta segments and 13 reverse primers for TCR Jbeta segments was used. TCRdb obtained this table from immuneACCESS and retained in-frame rearrangements with V and J assigned. These tables miss some clones; where compared with another copy, unresolved V genes account for less than half of the shortfall, and the remainder is unexplained. The sample data list some 110,000 clones, and almost 70% of these were observed just once. Just over 8.5% of the sample is taken by the ten largest. Sequenced input: PBMCs. The receptors stem from a man aged 25-45 years in good health and CMV-seropositive.

The V call is TRBV7-2, the J call TRBJ1-4; D remains unclear. The germline V gene encodes CDR1 SGHTA and CDR2 FQGNSA. This CDR3 contains 15 residues. V was cut by 5 bases and J by 7 bases, with 17 bases left in between. CDR3 in DNA: TGTGCCAGCAGCCTCTCCACCCCTGGCCTTGAAAAACTGTTTTTT. Its translation: CASSLSTPGLEKLFF.

This clone was counted between two and nine times. The chain employs TRBV30 and TRBJ1-5, with D possibly matching TRBD1 (5 bases). The germline V gene has CDR1 GTSNPN and CDR2 SVGIG (reference sequence). The CDR3 runs 15 residues. V was pared by 3 bases and J by 0 bases, with 12 bases between. Written as DNA, the CDR3 is TGTGCCTGGAGCGCAGGGCGCTTTAGCAATCAGCCCCAGCATTTT. This sequence encodes CAWSAGRFSNQPQHF.

V usage is TRBV28 and J usage is TRBJ1-1; D is unclear. This CDR3 spans 15 amino acids. The germline V and J ends were trimmed by 6 bases and 0 bases, with 14 bases remaining between them. Germline CDR1 MDHEN, CDR2 SYDVKM. This CDR3 is CASSRPYDMNTEAFF. CDR3 coding DNA: TGTGCCAGCAGCCGACCGTATGACATGAACACTGAAGCTTTCTTT. The whole variable domain, filled in from reference TRBV28 and TRBJ1-1, reads DVKVTQSSRYLVKRTGEKVFLECVQDMDHENMFWYRQDPGLGLRLIYFSYDVKMKEKGDIPEGYSVSREKKERFSLILESASTNQTSMYLCASSRPYDMNTEAFFGQGTRLTVV.

This clone was detected only once. The genes are TRBV5-6 and TRBJ1-2; D uncertain. Germline V gene data show CDR1 as SGHDT and CDR2 as YYEEEE. The CDR3 is made up of 13 amino acids. V lost 6 bases and J lost 7, with 16 bases in between. The CDR3 bases are TGTGCCAGCACCTCTACCCCGGTTGGTGGCTACACCTTC. Protein sequence: CASTSTPVGGYTF.

The chain has TRBV2 and TRBJ2-2; D may be TRBD2 (6 bases). This CDR3 is built from 14 residues. Deletions cut 3 bases from V and 3 bases from J, with 8 bases between. Germline lookup yields CDR1 SNHLY and CDR2 FYNNEI. CDR3: CASSDGGYTGELFF. DNA of the CDR3: TGTGCCAGCAGTGATGGGGGGTACACCGGGGAGCTGTTTTTT.

This chain uses TRBV2 with TRBJ1-5; 8 bases are shared with TRBD1. Looked up from germline, CDR1 is SNHLY and CDR2 is FYNNEI. This CDR3 is 13 amino acids long. With V trimmed by 7 bases and J by 5 bases, 4 bases remained unmatched. The CDR3 DNA is TGTGCCAGCACGACAGGGGATCATCAGCCCCAGCATTTT. Translating it yields CASTTGDHQPQHF.

This clone was seen just once. This chain connects TRBV2 to TRBJ2-1, with D perhaps matching TRBD1 (5 bases). The CDR3 has 14 amino acids. Trimming removed 3 bases from V and 8 bases from J, with 14 bases in between. From germline, CDR1 is SNHLY and CDR2 FYNNEI. This CDR3 is CASSDRQGMYEQFF. CDR3 coding DNA: TGTGCCAGCAGTGATCGGCAGGGAATGTATGAGCAGTTCTTC. The variable domain in full, with the rest retrieved from reference TRBV2 and TRBJ2-1, is EPEVTQTPSHQVTQMGQEVILRCVPISNHLYFYWYRQILGQKVEFLVSFYNNEISEKSEIFDDQFSVERPDGSNFTLKIRSTKLEDSAMYFCASSDRQGMYEQFFGPGTRLTVL.

The chain combines TRBV7-3 with TRBJ2-1, with TRBD2 as a possible D gene (7 bases). The CDR3 runs to 16 residues. Germline V gene data show CDR1 as SGHTA and CDR2 as FQGTGA. V was clipped by 5 bases and J by 6 bases, with 20 bases between them. CDR3 in amino acids: CASSPQGRGGVNEQFF. CDR3 nucleotide sequence: TGTGCCAGCAGCCCCCAGGGAAGGGGGGGAGTCAATGAGCAGTTCTTC.

This rearrangement joins TRBV19 to TRBJ1-5, with D possibly TRBD1 on 6 matching bases. Per germline, CDR1 LNHDA and CDR2 SQIVND (reference sequence). V shed 5 bases and J shed 0 bases, with 20 bases lying between them. The CDR3 sequence is 18 residues long. The CDR3 coding sequence is TGTGCCAGTAGTCCCGGTCTAAGGGGGGACTATAGCAATCAGCCCCAGCATTTT. Protein: CASSPGLRGDYSNQPQHF.

The rearrangement links TRBV23-1 to TRBJ2-5; tentatively, D is TRBD2 (6 bases). TRBV23-1 is an ORF for which the function is uncertain. This CDR3 is 15 amino acids long. V was shortened by 1 base and J by 1 base, with 10 bases between the two germline ends. The CDR3 sequence: CASSQCGGGQETQYF. In DNA form, the CDR3 reads TGCGCCAGCAGTCAATGTGGGGGAGGCCAAGAGACCCAGTACTTC.

The rearrangement uses TRBV7-2 and TRBJ1-2, with TRBD1 identical over 8 bases. CDR3 length: 13 amino acids. The V and J ends lost 6 bases and 4 bases, in that order; junction bases with no gene match: 4. Germline lookup yields CDR1 SGHTA and CDR2 FQGNSA. This chain's CDR3 is CASRLTGAYGYTF. CDR3 sequence (DNA): TGTGCCAGCAGACTGACAGGGGCCTATGGCTACACCTTC.

This clone was detected only a few times. The identical CDR3 is also encoded by other nucleotide sequences in the sample. The CDR3 is CASSVDSGRGETQYF. Here the CDR3 DNA reads TGTGCCAGCAGCGTTGATAGCGGGAGAGGAGAGACCCAGTACTTC. This chain joins TRBV9 and TRBJ2-5, with 9 bases identical to TRBD2. The CDR3 is 15 residues long. Per germline, CDR1 SGDLS and CDR2 YYNGEE. J was trimmed by 4 bases and V by 2 bases; bases with no gene match: 6.

The genes are TRBV7-9 and TRBJ1-2; D is undetermined. The CDR3 loop spans 14 amino acids. Trimming stripped 1 base from V and 2 bases from J, with 8 bases between. Germline V gene sequence: CDR1 SEHNR, CDR2 FQNEAQ (reference sequence). The CDR3 region is CASSLESPNYGYTF. The CDR3 DNA reads TGTGCCAGCAGCTTAGAGAGCCCCAACTATGGCTACACCTTC.

This chain uses TRBV19 with TRBJ2-2; D possibly corresponds to TRBD1 (6 bases). V lost 3 bases and J lost 0, with 11 bases in between. Germline V gene sequence: CDR1 LNHDA, CDR2 SQIVND (reference sequence). The CDR3 runs to 16 residues. The CDR3, as DNA: TGTGCCAGTAGTATTGGGGCAGGGGCGAACACCGGGGAGCTGTTTTTT. Translated, it gives CASSIGAGANTGELFF.

The table lists this clone with a few counts. The chain is built from TRBV4-1 and TRBJ2-3; 11 bases map to TRBD2. CDR1 is MGHRA, CDR2 YSYEKL, per germline. The V segment lost 1 base and the J segment 2 bases; nucleotides outside the gene matches: 14. The CDR3 is 20 amino acids. CDR3 sequence (DNA): TGCGCCAGCAGCCAAGTCCGACTAGCGGGAAAGACCGCGGACACAGATACGCAGTATTTT. Translating gives CASSQVRLAGKTADTDTQYF.

The rearrangement joins TRBV28 to TRBJ2-1; D not certain. Germline V gene data show CDR1 as MDHEN and CDR2 as SYDVKM. Trimming took off 7 bases at V and 0 bases at J, with 7 bases between the two ends. The CDR3 covers 13 residues. In nucleotides, the CDR3 is TGTGCCAGCACCAGTCACTCCTACAATGAGCAGTTCTTC. Translating it yields CASTSHSYNEQFF.

This clone was picked up a small number of times. The chain has TRBV7-2 and TRBJ1-4; a weak D match, TRBD1 (6 bases). Germline CDR1 reads SGHTA; CDR2 reads FQGNSA. The CDR3 contains 16 residues. Trimming left V 1 base short and J 8 bases short, with 17 bases between. The CDR3 protein is CASSLGGGRFPEKLFF. As DNA, the CDR3 is TGTGCCAGCAGCTTAGGGGGGGGCCGGTTCCCGGAAAAACTGTTTTTT. Full variable domain (remainder filled in from reference TRBV7-2 and TRBJ1-4): GAGVSQSPSNKVTEKGKDVELRCDPISGHTALYWYRQSLGQGLEFLIYFQGNSAPDKSGLPSDRFSAERTGGSVSTLTIQRTQQEDSAVYLCASSLGGGRFPEKLFFGSGTQLSVL.

In this sample, this clone turned up a few times. This sequence joins TRBV30 and TRBJ2-1, with D maybe TRBD2 (6 bases). The CDR3 spans 15 residues. The germline V gene has CDR1 GTSNPN and CDR2 SVGIG (reference sequence). V was shortened by 0 bases and J by 6 bases, with 15 bases between the two germline ends. The CDR3: CAWSVRLEEPNEQFF. CDR3 nucleotides: TGTGCCTGGAGTGTACGACTAGAGGAACCCAATGAGCAGTTCTTC.

CDR3 in amino acids: CASSLRQGMWGQYF. In DNA form, the CDR3 reads TGTGCCAGCAGCTTAAGACAGGGTATGTGGGGGCAGTACTTC. The rearrangement uses TRBV7-9 and TRBJ2-7; 7 nucleotides line up with TRBD1. The V and J ends lost 2 bases and 9 bases, in that order; junction bases with no gene match: 10. The CDR3 is made up of 14 amino acids. Germline CDR1 SEHNR, CDR2 FQNEAQ (reference sequence).

V usage is TRBV5-6 and J usage is TRBJ1-1, with a weak D call TRBD1 (5 bases). V lost 5 bases and J lost 1, with 12 bases in between. Germline assignment: CDR1 SGHDT and CDR2 YYEEEE. This CDR3 comprises 14 residues. The chain's CDR3 is CASRGGPTNTEAFF. The CDR3 region has the DNA TGTGCCAGCAGGGGGGGACCAACGAACACTGAAGCTTTCTTT.

Regarding this clone: A junction boundary mismatches the germline segment, possibly from a read error. The genes are TRBV6-5 and TRBJ2-2; 9 bases fit TRBD1. Looked up from germline, CDR1 is MNHEY and CDR2 is SVGAGI. CDR3 size: 15 residues. The CDR3 protein is CASSYLTGGFGELSF. The CDR3 region has the DNA TGTGCCAGCAGTTACCTTACAGGGGGCTTCGGGGAGCTGTCTTTT.

The chain is built from TRBV12-5 and TRBJ1-2; 8 bases are shared with TRBD1. V lost 4 bases, J lost 8 bases, and 18 bases stayed unmatched. Germline CDR1 is LGHNT and CDR2 is FRNRAP. This CDR3 comprises 17 residues. CDR3 in DNA: TGTGCTAGTGGTTGGATGCCCGTGACAGGGGCGTTAGGAGGCTACACCTTC. This translates into CASGWMPVTGALGGYTF.

The V and J genes are TRBV5-6 and TRBJ2-7; 11 bases fit TRBD1. CDR1 is SGHDT, CDR2 YYEEEE, per germline. There are 14 residues in the CDR3. Trimming at V came to 2 bases and at J to 3 bases, leaving 1 base not matched to a gene. CDR3 loop: CASSLGTGGYEQYF. In nucleotides, the CDR3 is TGTGCCAGCAGCTTAGGGACAGGGGGCTACGAGCAGTACTTC.

This clone was seen a handful of times. The V gene is TRBV5-4, the J gene TRBJ1-1; no firm D call. Germline V gene sequence: CDR1 SGHNT, CDR2 YYREEE (reference sequence). CDR3 length: 14 amino acids. Trimming cost V 4 bases and J 3 bases, with 13 bases left between them. This CDR3 reads CASSRGAQDTEAFF. CDR3 nucleotide sequence: TGTGCCAGCAGCCGGGGTGCGCAGGACACTGAAGCTTTCTTT.

The J gene is TRBJ2-3, the V gene TRBV29-1, with 9 nucleotides matching TRBD2. Germline V gene data show CDR1 as SQVTM and CDR2 as ANQGSEA. This CDR3 is built from 17 residues. J lost 1 base, V lost 0 bases, and 8 bases had no gene match. The CDR3 DNA is TGCAGCGTTGAAGATAGGCTAGCGGGACGTGGCACAGATACGCAGTATTTT. Its translation: CSVEDRLAGRGTDTQYF.

This chain links TRBV7-8 with TRBJ1-5; possibly TRBD1 for D (5 bases). The CDR3 has 15 residues. Germline assignment: CDR1 SGHVS and CDR2 FQNEAQ. V lost 5 bases and J lost 2, with 13 bases in between. CDR3 coding DNA: TGTGCCAGCAGCCGGGATTGGGGGGGCAATCAGCCCCAGCATTTT. Translation: CASSRDWGGNQPQHF.

Points on this clone: The junction shows a germline mismatch at one end, possibly a read error. This sequence joins TRBV2 and TRBJ1-1; the match to TRBD1 covers 10 bases. Germline V gene sequence: CDR1 SNHLY, CDR2 FYNNEI. This CDR3 is built from 14 residues. This CDR3 is CASSEGQGSTEASF. The CDR3 DNA reads TGTGCCAGCAGTGAGGGACAGGGGTCCACTGAAGCTTCCTTT.

This chain links TRBV27 with TRBJ2-7, with a tentative D call TRBD2 (5 bases). Trimming cost V 1 base and J 3 bases, with 7 bases left between them. Germline V lookup: CDR1 MNHEY, CDR2 SMNVEV (reference sequence). The CDR3 runs to 13 residues. DNA for the CDR3: TGTGCCAGCAGTTTATGGGGAGACTACGAGCAGTACTTC. It yields the protein CASSLWGDYEQYF.